The 17 T cell receptor beta chains below were found in one sample sequenced in a study of T cell responses to AZD1222 COVID-19 vaccine. Data came from immunoSEQ multiplex PCR; TCRdb stores just in-frame clones and leaves some out. The sample lists about 140,000 clones, 89% occurring once. The input for sequencing was peripheral blood, taken on day 0 of AZD1222 vaccination. These receptors all come from an adult in good health.

The rearrangement joins TRBV11-2 to TRBJ1-2, with TRBD1 matching over 10 bases. The CDR3 is 13 residues long. Germline CDR1 and CDR2: SGHAT and FQNNGV. Trimming cost V 4 bases and J 6 bases; bases outside gene matches: 2. The CDR3 DNA reads TGTGCCAGCAGCTCAGACAGGGGGCATGGCTACACCTTC. Translation: CASSSDRGHGYTF.

The V call is TRBV5-1, the J call TRBJ1-2, with D maybe TRBD1 (6 bases). The CDR3 is 11 residues long. With 0 bases removed from V and 11 bases from J, the gap between germline ends came to 8 bases. CDR1 and CDR2 (germline): SGHRS, YFSETQ. The CDR3 here is CASSLDRDYTF. The CDR3 nucleotides read TGCGCCAGCAGCTTGGACAGGGATTACACCTTC.

This chain's CDR3 is CASSLSSLATTYNEQFF. The CDR3, as DNA: TGCGCCAGCAGCTTGTCTTCGTTAGCCACCACCTACAATGAGCAGTTCTTC. The rearrangement links TRBV5-1 to TRBJ2-1; D is uncertain. From germline, CDR1 is SGHRS and CDR2 YFSETQ. CDR3 length equals 17 residues. V gave up 1 base and J gave up 2 bases, with 16 bases separating them.

The chain joins TRBV6-4 to TRBJ1-2, with 9 bases that match TRBD1. V trimming: 7 bases; J trimming: 4 bases; junction bases outside the gene matches: 4. Per the germline V gene, CDR1 is MRHNA and CDR2 is SNTAGT. The CDR3 totals 13 residues. CDR3 DNA: TGTGCCAGCACCCCGGGACAGGGCTATGGCTACACCTTC. Its translation is CASTPGQGYGYTF.

V and J are TRBV30 and TRBJ2-3, with 7 bases lining up with TRBD1. This CDR3 comprises 16 residues. CDR1 is GTSNPN and CDR2 is SVGIG in the germline V gene (reference sequence). J lost 0 bases, V lost 2 bases, and 8 bases had no gene match. CDR3 DNA sequence: TGTGCCTGGAGTCCCGGGACAGCGGCCAGCACAGATACGCAGTATTTT. It codes for CAWSPGTAASTDTQYF.

The chain employs TRBV19 and TRBJ1-3; weak D call: TRBD1 (5 bases). This CDR3 has 14 amino acids. Trimming cost V 10 bases and J 0 bases, with 13 bases left between them. CDR1 is LNHDA, CDR2 SQIVND, per germline (reference sequence). In DNA form, the CDR3 reads TGTGCCACCAGGAGGGGCTCCTCTGGAAACACCATATATTTT. This codes for CATRRGSSGNTIYF.

J is TRBJ2-1 and V is TRBV5-4; possible D gene TRBD2, 6 bases. CDR1 SGHNT and CDR2 YYREEE come from the germline V gene (reference sequence). This CDR3 comprises 14 residues. V was trimmed by 3 bases and J by 8 bases, leaving 15 bases between them. CDR3 sequence (DNA): TGTGCCAGCAGCTCCTCGACTAGATCGGATGAGCAGTTCTTC. Encoded protein: CASSSSTRSDEQFF. The variable domain in full, with the rest retrieved from reference TRBV5-4 and TRBJ2-1, is ETGVTQSPTHLIKTRGQQVTLRCSSQSGHNTVSWYQQALGQGPQFIFQYYREEENGRGNFPPRFSGLQFPNYSSELNVNALELDDSALYLCASSSSTRSDEQFFGPGTRLTVL.

The rearrangement joins TRBV9 to TRBJ1-1; D not resolved. Germline CDR1 and CDR2: SGDLS and YYNGEE. With 2 bases removed from V and 1 base from J, the gap between germline ends came to 6 bases. CDR3 length: 13 amino acids. CDR3 DNA: TGTGCCAGCAGCGTCTGGGCGAACACTGAAGCTTTCTTT. Encoded protein: CASSVWANTEAFF.

This chain joins TRBV29-1 and TRBJ2-7; D is perhaps TRBD2 (6 bases). Trimming removed 3 bases from V and 4 bases from J, with 13 bases in between. The CDR3 runs to 13 residues. Germline assignment: CDR1 SQVTM and CDR2 ANQGSEA. CDR3 protein: CSVERQGGYEQYF. The CDR3 nucleotides are TGCAGCGTTGAGAGGCAGGGAGGTTACGAGCAGTACTTC.

The chain joins TRBV27 to TRBJ1-3; D gene unclear. The CDR3 has 15 residues. V was shortened by 5 bases and J by 6 bases, with 17 bases between the two germline ends. Germline CDR1 MNHEY, CDR2 SMNVEV (reference sequence). The CDR3 nucleotides read TGTGCCAGCAGTAACCATATGGAACGGGAAAACACCATATATTTT. This encodes CASSNHMERENTIYF.

This chain joins TRBV28 and TRBJ2-1, with 8 bases aligning to TRBD2. The trim removed 5 bases at V and 3 bases at J, leaving 3 bases unmatched. CDR3 length: 14 amino acids. Germline CDR1 reads MDHEN; CDR2 reads SYDVKM. CDR3 amino acids: CASSLAGGYNEQFF. The CDR3 DNA is TGTGCCAGCAGTCTGGCGGGAGGCTACAATGAGCAGTTCTTC.

The chain recombines TRBV30 with TRBJ2-3; D tentatively fits TRBD1 or TRBD2 (6 bases each). Between the trimmed V and J ends, which lost 0 bases and 3 bases, there was a span of 10 bases. Germline assignment: CDR1 GTSNPN and CDR2 SVGIG (reference sequence). This CDR3 contains 14 residues. CDR3 protein: CAWSVSGATDTQYF. The DNA of the CDR3 is TGTGCCTGGAGTGTATCGGGGGCGACAGATACGCAGTATTTT.

V gene TRBV2 combines with J gene TRBJ1-4; no clear D gene. Between the trimmed V and J ends, which lost 8 bases and 0 bases, there was a span of 16 bases. The CDR3 is made up of 16 amino acids. Germline V gives CDR1 SNHLY, CDR2 FYNNEI. The CDR3 coding sequence is TGTGCCAGCCGTACCGGAGGGCGGACAACTAATGAAAAACTGTTTTTT. Its translation: CASRTGGRTTNEKLFF. Full variable domain (rest looked up from reference TRBV2 and TRBJ1-4): EPEVTQTPSHQVTQMGQEVILRCVPISNHLYFYWYRQILGQKVEFLVSFYNNEISEKSEIFDDQFSVERPDGSNFTLKIRSTKLEDSAMYFCASRTGGRTTNEKLFFGSGTQLSVL.

This clone appeared a single time. The chain uses TRBV19 and TRBJ2-7; 9 bases align to TRBD2. CDR1 and CDR2 from the germline V gene are LNHDA and SQIVND (reference sequence). The ends lost 6 bases at V and 0 bases at J; junction bases unmatched: 12. The CDR3 is 17 amino acids. The CDR3 DNA is TGTGCCAGTAGAAGATACCACCGGACTAGCGACTCCTACGAGCAGTACTTC. It translates to CASRRYHRTSDSYEQYF.

CDR3 loop: CASSYGTTSEQYF. CDR3 DNA: TGTGCCAGCAGTTACGGGACCACTTCCGAGCAGTACTTC. This rearrangement joins TRBV6-5 to TRBJ2-7; D tentatively fits TRBD1 or TRBD2 (5 bases each). Trimming took off 2 bases at V and 6 bases at J, with 11 bases between the two ends. This CDR3 is built from 13 residues. The germline CDR1 and CDR2 sequences are MNHEY and SVGAGI.

The chain couples TRBV11-2 to TRBJ1-2; D possibly corresponds to TRBD1 (6 bases). Trimming left V 3 bases short and J 4 bases short, with 12 bases between. The CDR3 has 14 residues. CDR1 and CDR2 (germline): SGHAT, FQNNGV. CDR3 region: CASSFEGGGYGYTF. The CDR3 nucleotides are TGTGCCAGCAGCTTCGAGGGGGGCGGCTATGGCTACACCTTC.

This chain links TRBV6-5 with TRBJ2-7, with 7 nucleotides matching TRBD1. Trimming removed 6 bases from V and 3 bases from J; junction bases left unmatched: 8. Germline V gives CDR1 MNHEY, CDR2 SVGAGI. This CDR3 comprises 14 residues. Written as DNA, the CDR3 is TGTGCCAGCAGACTGGGGACAGTATTCTACGAGCAGTACTTC. Its translation is CASRLGTVFYEQYF.